The table lists the clone carrying this T cell receptor beta chain with a count of one. Here immunoSEQ multiplex PCR was the method, and the copy in TCRdb shows in-frame clones only, minus some. The repertoire holds about 300,000 clones, with just over 85% as singletons. CDR3 size: 13 residues. V shed 9 bases, J shed 6 bases, and the junction held 8 bases outside the gene matches. Per germline, CDR1 LGHDT and CDR2 YNNKEL (reference sequence). These data originate in a study of blood T cell repertoires in COVID-19. Whole-study context: PBMCs, B-cell-depleted T cells, or T cells provided the cDNA or gDNA that made up the material.

The study recruited people aged 18 to 89 years across approximately 23 US areas. The sequence was obtained from a young man who had recovered from COVID-19. The chain combines TRBV3-1 (or the pseudogene TRBV3-2) with TRBJ2-1; 7 bases line up with TRBD2. The material sequenced was PBMCs or T cells enriched from blood (not recorded which). In nucleotides, the CDR3 is TGTGCCAGTAGCTGGGGGGGTTCCAATGAGCAGTTCTTC. It is translated as CASSWGGSNEQFF.